This T cell receptor (beta chain) was identified in a study of blood T cell repertoires in COVID-19. TCRdb's copy holds only in-frame clones and misses some; the assay was immunoSEQ multiplex PCR. This table holds about 210,000 clones, over 80% found once. The receptor was derived from a man between 18 and 35 years old with acute COVID-19. Sequencing was carried out using PBMCs or T cells enriched from blood (not recorded which).

The CDR3 DNA reads as TGCGCCAGCAGTGACACAGACTATGGCTACACCTTC. Protein sequence: CASSDTDYGYTF. The chain carries TRBV10-1 and TRBJ1-2; D gene unclear. This CDR3 spans 12 amino acids. Germline assignment: CDR1 WNHNN and CDR2 SYGVQD (reference sequence). The germline V and J ends were trimmed by 3 bases and 3 bases, with 5 bases remaining between them.